This TCR beta chain appears in the sequencing data of a study of blood T cell repertoires in COVID-19. As for the study in general: COVID-19 samples, acute and convalescent, were from the United States, Italy and Spain. PBMCs, B-cell-depleted T cells, or T cells were the source of the cDNA or gDNA that made up the material.

Original analysis: Estimation of nucleated cell counts was performed using reference gene primer amplification. The protocol was immunoSEQ multiplex PCR, while the TCRdb copy is restricted to in-frame clones and leaves out a portion. That table supplies the V and J calls and clone size; D and trimming were determined from the DNA. The table has some 21,000 clones, around three quarters seen once. The germline gives CDR1 SGHVS, CDR2 FQNEAQ. J lost 4 bases, V lost 3 bases, and 11 bases had no gene match. The CDR3 sequence is 17 residues long. This clonotype originated in a man between 60 and 75 years old with active COVID-19. The chain joins TRBV7-8 to TRBJ2-2, with 7 bases matching TRBD2. The source material was peripheral blood. CDR3 sequence (DNA): TGTGCCAGCAGCTTCGGCAGCGGGGCGCGGGGCACCGGGGAGCTGTTTTTT. Its translation: CASSFGSGARGTGELFF.